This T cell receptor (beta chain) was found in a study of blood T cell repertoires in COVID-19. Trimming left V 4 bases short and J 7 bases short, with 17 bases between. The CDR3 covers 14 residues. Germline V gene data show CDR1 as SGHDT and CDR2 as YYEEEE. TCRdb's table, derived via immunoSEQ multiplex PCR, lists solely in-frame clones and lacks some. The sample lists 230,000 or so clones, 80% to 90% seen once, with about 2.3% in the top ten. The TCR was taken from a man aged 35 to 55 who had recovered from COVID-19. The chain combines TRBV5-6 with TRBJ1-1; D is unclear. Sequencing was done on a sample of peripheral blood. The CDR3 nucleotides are TGTGCCAGCAGCCCGGACTTCGGCCGCGGTGAAGCTTTCTTT. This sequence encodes CASSPDFGRGEAFF.